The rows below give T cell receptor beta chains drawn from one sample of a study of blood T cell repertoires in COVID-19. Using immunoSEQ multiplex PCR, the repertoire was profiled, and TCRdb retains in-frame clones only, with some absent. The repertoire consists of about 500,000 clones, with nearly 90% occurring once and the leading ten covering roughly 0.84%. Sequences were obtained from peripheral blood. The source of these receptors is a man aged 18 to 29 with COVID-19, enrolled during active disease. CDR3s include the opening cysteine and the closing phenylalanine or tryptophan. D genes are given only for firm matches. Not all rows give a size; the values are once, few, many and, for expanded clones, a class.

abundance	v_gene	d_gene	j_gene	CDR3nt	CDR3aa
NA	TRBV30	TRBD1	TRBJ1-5	TGTGCCTGGAGTGTCCTAACAGGGGCTGAGCCCCAGCATTTT	CAWSVLTGAEPQHF
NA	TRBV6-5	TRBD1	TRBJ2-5	TGTGCCAGCAGGACCGGGACAGGGTACCAAGAGACCCAGTACTTC	CASRTGTGYQETQYF
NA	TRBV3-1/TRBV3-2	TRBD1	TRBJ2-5	TGTGCCAGCAGCCAAGATCGGGACAGAAAAGAGACCCAGTACTTC	CASSQDRDRKETQYF
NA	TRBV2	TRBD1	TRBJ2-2	TGTGCCAGCAGCAATTCGTTGACAGGGGCGGGCACCGGGGAGCTGTTTTTT	CASSNSLTGAGTGELFF
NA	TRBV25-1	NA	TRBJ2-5	TGTGCCAGCAGTGAAGAAGGGTCTAGCGTCACCGGGGAGACCCAGTACTTC	CASSEEGSSVTGETQYF
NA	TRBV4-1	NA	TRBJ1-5	TGCGCCAGCAGCCAAGTAGGGCGGGCTTCCAATCAGCCCCAGCATTTT	CASSQVGRASNQPQHF
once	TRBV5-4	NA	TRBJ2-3	TGTGCCAGCAGCATACATCCCAACGGAGCAGATACGCAGTATTTT	CASSIHPNGADTQYF
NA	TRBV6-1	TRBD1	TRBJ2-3	TGTGCCAGCAGTGAACAAGCCGGGACAGGGGTTCTTGATACGCAGTATTTT	CASSEQAGTGVLDTQYF
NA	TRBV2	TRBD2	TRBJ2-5	TGTGCCAGCAGTGAAAGGGTTAGCGGGAGAGAGACCCAGTACTTC	CASSERVSGRETQYF
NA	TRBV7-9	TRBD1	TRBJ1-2	TGTGCCAGCAGCAAAGGGACAGGCGTAAACTATGGCTACACCTTC	CASSKGTGVNYGYTF
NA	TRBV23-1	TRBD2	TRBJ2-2	TGCGCCAGCAGTCCAGCCAAAAACTCACTAGCGGTCGGGAACACCGGGGAGCTGTTTTTT	CASSPAKNSLAVGNTGELFF
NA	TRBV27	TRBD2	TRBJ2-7	TGTGCCAGCAGTTTAACTAGCGGAGTCTCCTACGAGCAGTACTTC	CASSLTSGVSYEQYF
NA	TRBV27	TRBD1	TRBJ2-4	TGTGCCAGCAGCCCGACAGGGGCCCCTCTCTCAGGGGCCAAAAACATTCAGTACTTC	CASSPTGAPLSGAKNIQYF
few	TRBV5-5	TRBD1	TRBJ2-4	TGTGCCAGCAGCGAAGAATCAGGGGGCATTCAGTACTTC	CASSEESGGIQYF
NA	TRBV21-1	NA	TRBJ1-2	TGTGCCAGCTACAAGATTGGACATATCGTTAACTATGGCTACACCTTC	CASYKIGHIVNYGYTF
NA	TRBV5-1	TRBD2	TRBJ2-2	TGCGCCAGCCAAAGGGAGGGGATCGGGGAGCTGTTTTTT	CASQREGIGELFF
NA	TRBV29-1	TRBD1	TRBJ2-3	TGCAGCGCCAGGCCGGACAGGTTGAATACGCAGTATTTT	CSARPDRLNTQYF
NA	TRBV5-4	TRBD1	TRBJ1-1	TGTGCCAGCAGCTCGGGTGGATTGGCAGGGGGCCTGAACACTGAAGCTTTCTTT	CASSSGGLAGGLNTEAFF
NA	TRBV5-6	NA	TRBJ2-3	TGTGCCAGCAGCCCCGAGAGCACAGATACGCAGTATTTT	CASSPESTDTQYF
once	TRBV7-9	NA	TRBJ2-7	TGTGCCAGCAGCTTGCCCATAGAATACGAGCAGTACTTC	CASSLPIEYEQYF
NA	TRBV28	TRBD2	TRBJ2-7	TGTGCCAGCCGGGCTAGCGGGAGTTACGAGCAGTACTTC	CASRASGSYEQYF
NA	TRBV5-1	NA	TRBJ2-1	TGCGCCAGCAGCTTGGAACCCCTGAGCTCCTACAATGAGCAGTTCTTC	CASSLEPLSSYNEQFF
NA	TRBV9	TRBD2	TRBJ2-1	TGTGCCAGCAGCGTAGCTAGCGGGAGCTTTGAGCAGTTCTTC	CASSVASGSFEQFF
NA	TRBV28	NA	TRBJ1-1	TGTGCCAGCAGTTTCCGGGGGAGCACTGAAGCTTTCTTT	CASSFRGSTEAFF
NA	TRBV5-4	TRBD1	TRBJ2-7	TGTGCCAGCAGCGTATCCGGGACAGGGGCATACGAGCAGTACTTC	CASSVSGTGAYEQYF
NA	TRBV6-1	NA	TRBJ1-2	TGTGCCAGCAGTGAACTCCCGGACAGACGTGGCTACACCTTC	CASSELPDRRGYTF
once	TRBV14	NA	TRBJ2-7	TGTGCCAGCAGCCAGGAAATCCCCGGGACTTTGCCCTCCGAGCAGTACTTC	CASSQEIPGTLPSEQYF
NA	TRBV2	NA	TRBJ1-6	TGTGCCAGCGGGCGTGACACCCGTTCACCCCTCCACTTT	CASGRDTRSPLHF
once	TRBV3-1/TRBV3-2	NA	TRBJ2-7	TGTGCCAGCAGCCAAGAAGGTGGCTGGAGGAGAGAGCAGTACTTC	CASSQEGGWRREQYF
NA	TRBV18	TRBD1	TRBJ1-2	TGTGCCAGCTCACCAGACAGGGACTATGGCTACACCTTC	CASSPDRDYGYTF
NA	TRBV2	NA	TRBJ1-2	TGTGCCAGCAGGGACCTCAGGGGCGTCTATGGCTACACCTTC	CASRDLRGVYGYTF
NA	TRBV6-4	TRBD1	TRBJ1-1	TGTGCCAGCAGTGCCGGACAGGGATACGGCACTGAAGCTTTCTTT	CASSAGQGYGTEAFF
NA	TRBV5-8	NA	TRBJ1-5	TGTGCCAGCAGCTTGCAGGGATTGGGGCAGCCCCAGCATTTT	CASSLQGLGQPQHF
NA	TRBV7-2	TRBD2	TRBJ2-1	TGTGCCAGCAGCCCCCAGGCCCTTCGGCGGGAGTACAATGAGCAGTTCTTC	CASSPQALRREYNEQFF
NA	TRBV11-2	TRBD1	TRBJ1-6	TGTGCCAGCAGCCCAAGAGATGGGACAGGTGCCCTCCACTTT	CASSPRDGTGALHF
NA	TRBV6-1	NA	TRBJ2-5	TGTGCCAGCAGTGAAACCCGGGGTGGCCCAGAGACCCAGTACTTC	CASSETRGGPETQYF
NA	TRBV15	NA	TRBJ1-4	TGTGCCACCAGCAGGGAAACAGGGCCAGCTAATGAAAAACTGTTTTTT	CATSRETGPANEKLFF
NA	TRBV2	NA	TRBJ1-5	TGTGCCAGCAGGCTGGCTGGGCCCCAGCATTTT	CASRLAGPQHF
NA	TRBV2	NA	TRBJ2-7	TGTGCCAGCCGCCGGGACTCCAACGCCTACGAGCAGTACTTC	CASRRDSNAYEQYF
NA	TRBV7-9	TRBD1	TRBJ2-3	TGTGCCAGCAGCCTACGGAGGGGACAGGGTACAGATACGCAGTATTTT	CASSLRRGQGTDTQYF
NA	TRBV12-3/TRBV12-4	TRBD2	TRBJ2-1	TGTGCCAGCAGTCGCGGACTAGCGAAGGAGCAGTTCTTC	CASSRGLAKEQFF
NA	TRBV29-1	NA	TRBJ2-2	TGCAGCGTTGCAGGCATGAACACCGGGGAGCTGTTTTTT	CSVAGMNTGELFF
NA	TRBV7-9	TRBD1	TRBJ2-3	TGTGCCAGCAGCCAGGACAGGGGGCAGGATACGCAGTATTTT	CASSQDRGQDTQYF
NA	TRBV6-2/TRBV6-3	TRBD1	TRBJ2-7	TGTGCCAGCAGCCCACAGGGGGCCCTGGGGGAGCAGTACTTC	CASSPQGALGEQYF
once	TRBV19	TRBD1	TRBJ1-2	TGTGCCAGTACCCAGGGGGCGCGAGGCTACACCTTC	CASTQGARGYTF
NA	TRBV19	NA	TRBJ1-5	TGTGCCAGTAGAAACAGGGTTGGCAATCAGCCCCAGCATTTT	CASRNRVGNQPQHF
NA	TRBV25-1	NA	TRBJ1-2	TGTGCCAGCAGGGGCGGGTTTAGTGTGGATGGCTACACCTTC	CASRGGFSVDGYTF
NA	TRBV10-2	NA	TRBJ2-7	TGCGCCAGCAGTGAGGACAATGGTCTCTACGAGCAGTACTTC	CASSEDNGLYEQYF
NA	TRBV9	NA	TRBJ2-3	TGTGCCAGCAGCGTCAGGGACTTGAGCATGGATACGCAGTATTTT	CASSVRDLSMDTQYF
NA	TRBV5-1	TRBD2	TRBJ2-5	TGCGCCAGCAGCTTAAAAGCGGGAGTACGAGAGACCCAGTACTTC	CASSLKAGVRETQYF
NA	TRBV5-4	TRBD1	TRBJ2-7	TGTGCCAGCAGCTTCCGGACAGGGCACGAGCAGTACTTC	CASSFRTGHEQYF